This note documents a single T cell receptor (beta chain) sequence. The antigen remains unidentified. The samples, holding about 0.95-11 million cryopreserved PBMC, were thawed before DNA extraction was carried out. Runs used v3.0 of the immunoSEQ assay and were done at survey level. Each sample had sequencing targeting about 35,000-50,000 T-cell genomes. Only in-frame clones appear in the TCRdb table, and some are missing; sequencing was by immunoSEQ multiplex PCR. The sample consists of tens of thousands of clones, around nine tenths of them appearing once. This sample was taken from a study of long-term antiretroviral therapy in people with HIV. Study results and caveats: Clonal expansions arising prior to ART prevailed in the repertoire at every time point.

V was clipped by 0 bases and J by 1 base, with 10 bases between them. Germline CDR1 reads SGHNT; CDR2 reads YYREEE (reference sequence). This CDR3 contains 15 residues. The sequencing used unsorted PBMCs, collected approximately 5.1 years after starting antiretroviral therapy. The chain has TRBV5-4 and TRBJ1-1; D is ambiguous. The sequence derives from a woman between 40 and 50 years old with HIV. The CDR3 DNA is TGTGCCAGCAGCTTGGGTCAGTACTCGAACACTGAAGCTTTCTTT. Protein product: CASSLGQYSNTEAFF. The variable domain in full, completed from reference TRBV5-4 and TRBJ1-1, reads ETGVTQSPTHLIKTRGQQVTLRCSSQSGHNTVSWYQQALGQGPQFIFQYYREEENGRGNFPPRFSGLQFPNYSSELNVNALELDDSALYLCASSLGQYSNTEAFFGQGTRLTVV.